The rows below give T cell receptor beta chains drawn from one sample of a study of T cells after yellow fever vaccination. One entry per CDR3 protein, called by TCRdb with MiXCR from the 5' RACE reads. The sample has 300,000 or so distinct CDR3 sequences, 3% to 4.5% seen once. Here the sequenced sample was PBMCs, taken 5 days after the yellow fever booster vaccination. These receptors were obtained from a man aged 18 to 30 who received the YFV17D yellow fever vaccine. Each CDR3 is given with its conserved first and last residue. A D gene is named only where the DNA matches it firmly. Part of the rows lack a size; the others show once, few, many or a class for expanded clones.

TRBJ2-6,NA,many,TRBV14,TGTGCCAGCAGCCATCAGACACCTCGCTCTGGGGCCAACGTCCTGACTTTC,CASSHQTPRSGANVLTF
TRBJ1-2,NA,NA,TRBV11-2,TGTGCCAGCAGGAGTACAGGGAATGGCTACACCTTC,CASRSTGNGYTF
TRBJ1-3,NA,many,TRBV18,TGTGCCAGCTCACCATGGGGAGACTCTGGAAACACCATATATTTT,CASSPWGDSGNTIYF
TRBJ2-3,TRBD1,many,TRBV5-1,TGCGCCAGCAGCTGGGGGACAGCCGACACAGATACGCAGTATTTT,CASSWGTADTDTQYF
TRBJ2-3,NA,many,TRBV4-3,TGCGCCAGCAGCCAAGATGCCTTCACAGATACGCAGTATTTT,CASSQDAFTDTQYF
TRBJ2-4,TRBD2,NA,TRBV23-1,TGCGCCAGCAGTCAATCGGGAGGGCCGGAAAACATTCAGTACTTC,CASSQSGGPENIQYF
TRBJ2-7,TRBD2,many,TRBV6-6,TGTGCCAGCAGAAGACTAGCGGGGGGGCCGTACGAGCAGTACTTC,CASRRLAGGPYEQYF
TRBJ2-3,NA,many,TRBV7-2,TGTGCCAGCAGCTTTGATCCCACAGATACGCAGTATTTT,CASSFDPTDTQYF
TRBJ2-7,TRBD1,NA,TRBV11-2,TGTGCCAGCAGCTCTACCCCCGGGACAGGGGTTTCGAAGCAGTACTTC,CASSSTPGTGVSKQYF
TRBJ1-3,NA,NA,TRBV20-1,TGCAGTGCTCGGCCCGTGGAAGTGGTTAACACCATATATTTT,CSARPVEVVNTIYF
TRBJ1-2,TRBD1,NA,TRBV9,TGTGCCAGCAGCACCCGGACAGGGGCGAAGGAAGGCTACACCTTC,CASSTRTGAKEGYTF
TRBJ1-2,NA,NA,TRBV7-9,TGTGCCAGCAGCGCCCGTCGGGACCGGGGCAACTATGGCTACACCTTC,CASSARRDRGNYGYTF
TRBJ1-1,NA,NA,TRBV25-1,TGTGCCAGCCAGGGGTTTTCTGAAGCTTTCTTT,CASQGFSEAFF
TRBJ1-4,NA,many,TRBV5-1,TGCGCCAGCAGCTTCGACAGTACCTCCGAAAAACTGTTTTTT,CASSFDSTSEKLFF
TRBJ2-7,NA,NA,TRBV6-2/TRBV6-3,TGTGCCAGCAGCTGGGGCAGTCCATTTTCCACCTACGAGCAGTACTTC,CASSWGSPFSTYEQYF
TRBJ1-6,NA,many,TRBV25-1,TGTGCCAGCAGTGCTCTATCGGGAGGGTGGAATTCACCCCTCCACTTT,CASSALSGGWNSPLHF
TRBJ1-3,NA,many,TRBV20-1,TGCAGTGCCTCCAAGGGCAGGGCTGACACCATATATTTT,CSASKGRADTIYF
TRBJ2-1,NA,many,TRBV6-5,TGTGCCAGCAGTTACCCAGGGCACAATGAGCAGTTCTTC,CASSYPGHNEQFF
TRBJ1-1,TRBD1,few,TRBV19,TGTGCCAGTAGTATTCTCGGACAGGGGGATACTGAAGCTTTCTTT,CASSILGQGDTEAFF
TRBJ2-1,NA,few,TRBV6-2/TRBV6-3,TGTGCCAGCAGTTACTCCTTCAGGGGAAGGACCCTGGAGGAGCAGTTCTTC,CASSYSFRGRTLEEQFF
TRBJ2-1,TRBD2,NA,TRBV20-1,TGCAGTGCTAGAGTTCCTCTGGGTAGCGGGGATTACAATGAGCAGTTCTTC,CSARVPLGSGDYNEQFF
TRBJ1-5,NA,once,TRBV19,TGTGCCAGTAGTGGGCGCGCAGCTTATAGCAATCAGCCCCAGCATTTT,CASSGRAAYSNQPQHF
TRBJ2-1,TRBD1,NA,TRBV5-1,TGCGCCAGCAGCCCGAGGCCCGGGACAGGGGAGGGTGAGCAGTTCTTC,CASSPRPGTGEGEQFF
TRBJ1-4,NA,NA,TRBV4-3,TGCGCCAGCAGCCCGGGGGGTTCTAATGAAAAACTGTTTTTT,CASSPGGSNEKLFF
TRBJ2-5,TRBD2,many,TRBV7-2,TGTGCCAGCAGCCCAATAGCGGGTCCGGGGACCCAGTACTTC,CASSPIAGPGTQYF
TRBJ1-3,NA,NA,TRBV6-5,TGTGCCAGCAGTCGGGGACCGAACTCTGGAAACACCATATATTTT,CASSRGPNSGNTIYF
TRBJ2-7,NA,many,TRBV18,TGTGCCAGCTCCCCCCTCAGGGAGGCCAATACCTACGAGCAGTACTTC,CASSPLREANTYEQYF